The present TCR beta chain was sequenced within a study of shared clonotypes between healthy human individuals. Cells designated naive CD8 were CD45RO-negative and were positively selected for CCR7, with terminally differentiated effector memory CD45RA+ cells excluded. On this clone itself: The junction does not match germline at one end; this may be a read error.

Each PCR replicate from the sorted subsets contained about 200 ng DNA, which is some 30,000 T cell genomes. The repertoire was sequenced with immunoSEQ multiplex PCR; TCRdb's copy has only in-frame clones and lacks some. The sample consists of approximately 2,200,000 clones, 85% to 95% of them appearing once. Germline V gene sequence: CDR1 DFQATT, CDR2 SNEGSKA (reference sequence). This CDR3 region has 8 residues. The receptor comes from a man aged 18 to 29 in good health. Some clones in this sample may be carry-over from other donors' samples. The chain joins TRBV20-1 to TRBJ1-2; possibly TRBD1 for D (5 bases). The specimen was naive CD8+ T cells from PBMCs. The CDR3 DNA is TGCAGTGCTCCGGGGAGACAGTTC. This translates into CSAPGRQF.